The 25 T cell receptor beta chains below were found in one sample sequenced in a study of T-cell reconstitution after alpha-beta-depleted transplantation in children. Unique molecular identifiers were used in preparing the TCRbeta library. TCRdb recomputed calls from the PCR reads with MiXCR, one row per CDR3 protein. The sample yields approximately 110,000 distinct CDR3 sequences, 20% to 25% seen once. Sequenced material: PBMCs, mostly from graft donor cells, taken 180 days after TCRalphabeta/CD19-depleted stem cell transplant. The receptors were sampled from a male patient aged 2-9 years who had a stem cell transplant for chronic granulomatous disease, so the T cells may come from the graft donor.

This clonotype was detected a few times. The genes are TRBV15 and TRBJ2-2; 13 nucleotides agree with TRBD2. Germline V CDR1 and CDR2: LNHNV, YYDKDF (reference sequence). V lost 0 bases, J lost 6 bases, and 13 bases stayed unmatched. The CDR3 runs to 20 residues. CDR3 amino acids: CATSREGTSGIYLWAGELFF. The CDR3 bases are TGTGCCACCAGCAGAGAAGGGACTAGCGGGATTTATCTGTGGGCCGGGGAGCTGTTTTTT.

This clonotype has ten or more counts. This rearrangement joins TRBV3-1 to TRBJ2-5, with no clear D. The V and J ends lost 0 bases and 4 bases respectively, with 9 bases between them. Germline CDR1 LGHDT, CDR2 YNNKEL (reference sequence). This CDR3 spans 14 amino acids. The CDR3 DNA is TGTGCCAGCAGCCAAGATGTAGCCCGAGAGACCCAGTACTTC. This gives the protein CASSQDVARETQYF.

This clonotype was found a few times. The chain is built from TRBV7-3 and TRBJ2-5; 10 bases line up with TRBD1. The CDR3 totals 14 residues. With 2 bases clipped from V and 3 bases from J, the junction kept 0 bases outside the gene matches. The germline V gene has CDR1 SGHTA and CDR2 FQGTGA. The CDR3 bases are TGTGCCAGCAGCTTAGGGACAGGGGAAGAGACCCAGTACTTC. This gives the protein CASSLGTGEETQYF.

The chain has TRBV20-1 and TRBJ2-4; the D call may be TRBD1 or TRBD2 (7 bases each). Trimming stripped 3 bases from V and 3 bases from J, with 18 bases between. The CDR3 has 16 amino acids. Germline CDR1 DFQATT, CDR2 SNEGSKA (reference sequence). The chain's CDR3 is CSARAPTGEGKNIQYF. Here the CDR3 DNA reads TGCAGTGCTAGGGCCCCAACAGGGGAGGGCAAAAACATTCAGTACTTC.

This clonotype was detected many times. This chain uses TRBV12-3 or TRBV12-4 with TRBJ2-7; 13 nucleotides align to TRBD2. The CDR3 length is 15 residues. With 3 bases clipped from V and 5 bases from J, the junction kept 4 bases outside the gene matches. CDR3 coding DNA: TGTGCCAGCAGTTTGACGACTAGCGGGAGGCACGAGCAGTACTTC. This sequence encodes CASSLTTSGRHEQYF.

This chain links TRBV10-1 with TRBJ2-3; 7 nucleotides agree with TRBD1. Looked up from germline, CDR1 is WNHNN and CDR2 is SYGVQD (reference sequence). The V and J ends lost 6 bases and 4 bases, in that order; junction bases with no gene match: 10. The CDR3 is 15 residues long. In DNA, the CDR3 is TGCGCCAGCAGACCCGACAGGGTGTCAGCAGATACGCAGTATTTT. Translation gives CASRPDRVSADTQYF.

This clonotype was counted at least ten times. The chain couples TRBV7-6 to TRBJ2-3; 10 bases agree with TRBD2. This CDR3 spans 16 amino acids. Trimming took 1 base from V and 3 from J; bases not matched to a gene: 4. Germline V gene lookup returns CDR1 SGHVS and CDR2 FNYEAQ. Here the CDR3 DNA reads TGTGCCAGCAGCTTAGGTAGCGGGGGGCTGACAGATACGCAGTATTTT. Its translation is CASSLGSGGLTDTQYF.

This clonotype was seen at least ten times. The chain uses TRBV20-1 and TRBJ2-1; tentative D call: TRBD2 (5 bases). CDR3 size: 11 residues. Trimming shortened V by 3 bases and J by 8 bases, and 8 bases separated the two germline ends. Germline-derived CDR1 and CDR2 are DFQATT and SNEGSKA (reference sequence). CDR3 nucleotides: TGCAGTGCTAGGCCGGACTATGAGCAGTTCTTC. Amino acids: CSARPDYEQFF.

This clonotype was counted many times. V and J are TRBV29-1 and TRBJ2-7; D tentatively reads TRBD1 or TRBD2 (5 bases each). V lost 5 bases and J lost 0, with 11 bases in between. Germline values: CDR1 SQVTM, CDR2 ANQGSEA. The CDR3 covers 13 residues. CDR3 in amino acids: CSVRWGSSYEQYF. The CDR3, as DNA: TGCAGCGTTCGATGGGGGAGCTCCTACGAGCAGTACTTC.

This clonotype showed up many times. In DNA, the CDR3 is TGTGCCAGCAGCCAAGTCCTAGGACTAGCACACACCGGGGAGCTGTTTTTT. This encodes CASSQVLGLAHTGELFF. The chain employs TRBV3-1 and TRBJ2-2, with 8 bases fitting TRBD2. Germline trimming cut 1 base from V and 3 bases from J; bases unmatched to any gene: 7. The CDR3 runs 17 residues. Germline V lookup: CDR1 LGHDT, CDR2 YNNKEL (reference sequence).

The V call is TRBV18, the J call TRBJ2-7, with D unclear. The CDR3 spans 14 residues. Germline V gene lookup returns CDR1 KGHSH and CDR2 LQKENI. V was shortened by 2 bases and J by 0 bases, with 8 bases between the two germline ends. CDR3 loop: CASSPAGASYEQYF. The DNA of the CDR3 is TGTGCCAGCTCACCAGCAGGAGCCTCCTACGAGCAGTACTTC.

This clonotype was detected only a few times. This rearrangement joins TRBV11-1 to TRBJ2-4, with TRBD2 matching over 8 bases. This CDR3 comprises 14 residues. Germline CDR1 reads SGHAT; CDR2 reads FQDESV (reference sequence). J lost 7 bases, V lost 4 bases, and 6 bases had no gene match. The CDR3 here is CASSSTGLGNIQYF. The CDR3 nucleotides are TGTGCCAGCAGCTCGACGGGACTAGGGAACATTCAGTACTTC.

This clonotype came up many times. The chain employs TRBV20-1 and TRBJ1-2; D remains unclear. CDR3 size: 13 residues. Trimming stripped 3 bases from V and 0 bases from J, with 8 bases between. Germline V gives CDR1 DFQATT, CDR2 SNEGSKA (reference sequence). The CDR3 DNA follows: TGCAGTGCTAGGGCAGCTGCTAACTATGGCTACACCTTC. Protein: CSARAAANYGYTF.

This clonotype was seen a handful of times. This sequence joins TRBV5-1 and TRBJ2-2, with 9 bases that match TRBD2. CDR1 is SGHRS, CDR2 YFSETQ, per germline. This CDR3 region has 15 residues. V dropped 4 bases and J dropped 7; count of bases not matched to a gene: 8. CDR3 nucleotide sequence: TGCGCCAGCAGCCTAATAGCGGGAGAGGTCGGGGAGCTGTTTTTT. This translates into CASSLIAGEVGELFF.

The rearrangement uses TRBV5-6 and TRBJ2-7, with TRBD2 matching over 8 bases. Germline V gives CDR1 SGHDT, CDR2 YYEEEE. The CDR3 covers 18 residues. V shed 1 base and J 3 bases; nucleotides not matched to a gene: 15. CDR3: CASSLNGWGAGVDYEQYF. DNA for the CDR3: TGTGCCAGCAGCTTGAACGGTTGGGGAGCGGGGGTAGACTACGAGCAGTACTTC.

The chain links TRBV11-2 to TRBJ2-1; D might be TRBD2 (6 bases). Germline loops: CDR1 SGHAT, CDR2 FQNNGV. The CDR3 has 12 residues. V was trimmed by 5 bases and J by 7 bases, leaving 9 bases between them. CDR3 sequence (DNA): TGTGCCAGCAGCCGTGGAGGGAATGAGCAGTTCTTC. It is translated as CASSRGGNEQFF.

This clonotype was detected ten times or more. The gene calls are TRBV10-3 and TRBJ2-3; D is undetermined. Germline values: CDR1 ENHRY, CDR2 SYGVKD. The CDR3 loop spans 12 amino acids. The V gene lost 3 bases and the J gene lost 4 bases, with 5 bases spanning the gap. The chain's CDR3 is CAISDSPDTQYF. The CDR3 nucleotides read TGTGCCATCAGTGATAGTCCAGATACGCAGTATTTT.

This clonotype was detected only a few times. V gene TRBV12-3 or TRBV12-4 combines with J gene TRBJ2-5; no clear D. V lost 3 bases and J 2 bases, leaving 13 bases between the germline ends. The CDR3 is made up of 15 amino acids. The CDR3 loop is CASSLPAGLQETQYF. The CDR3 nucleotides are TGTGCCAGCAGTTTGCCGGCAGGCCTACAAGAGACCCAGTACTTC.

The sample holds many counts of this clonotype. The chain carries TRBV12-3 or TRBV12-4 and TRBJ2-7; D uncertain. This CDR3 contains 14 residues. V lost 6 bases and J 6 bases, leaving 18 bases between the germline ends. The CDR3 loop reads CASRHQDLWGEQYF. The DNA of the CDR3 is TGTGCCAGCAGACATCAGGACCTCTGGGGCGAGCAGTACTTC.

This clonotype was seen a handful of times. V and J are TRBV20-1 and TRBJ1-1, with 8 positions matching TRBD1. The V gene's germline CDR1 is DFQATT and CDR2 SNEGSKA (reference sequence). The CDR3 spans 12 residues. The trim removed 6 bases at V and 7 bases at J, leaving 7 bases unmatched. In nucleotides, the CDR3 is TGCAGTGCAACCTTCAGGGGGCTTGAAGCTTTCTTT. Residues: CSATFRGLEAFF.

In this sample, this clonotype turned up many times. The chain joins TRBV5-1 to TRBJ2-7; D ambiguous. CDR3 length: 16 amino acids. V shed 4 bases and J shed 4 bases, with 21 bases lying between them. CDR1 and CDR2 from the germline V gene are SGHRS and YFSETQ. The CDR3 sequence is CASSELPGPPRYEQYF. For the CDR3, the DNA is TGCGCCAGCAGCGAGTTACCGGGCCCTCCCCGGTACGAGCAGTACTTC.

Points on this clonotype: The junction differs from germline at one of its ends, possibly a read error. The chain recombines TRBV5-4 with TRBJ2-3; D might be TRBD1 (6 bases). This CDR3 has 15 amino acids. Germline CDR1 SGHNT, CDR2 YYREEE (reference sequence). CDR3 sequence reads: CASSLGRTDTDTQNF. The CDR3 bases are TGTGCCAGCAGCTTGGGGAGGACAGATACAGATACGCAGAATTTT.

This clonotype was recorded many times. The chain is built from TRBV30 and TRBJ2-1; D uncertain. The germline V gene encodes CDR1 GTSNPN and CDR2 SVGIG (reference sequence). The CDR3 extends over 11 amino acids. V gave up 1 base and J gave up 5 bases, with 3 bases separating them. CDR3 residues: CAWSANNEQFF. The DNA for the CDR3 is TGTGCCTGGAGTGCCAACAATGAGCAGTTCTTC.

The chain combines TRBV12-3 or TRBV12-4 with TRBJ2-5; 8 positions match TRBD2. This CDR3 has 14 amino acids. V lost 9 bases, J lost 5 bases, and 11 bases stayed unmatched. The CDR3 region is CASCATSGLETQYF. CDR3 nucleotide sequence: TGTGCCAGTTGCGCTACTAGCGGATTGGAGACCCAGTACTTC.

This clonotype was seen at least ten times. The chain has TRBV7-9 and TRBJ2-3; 8 bases align to TRBD1. CDR3 length: 15 amino acids. Germline V CDR1 and CDR2: SEHNR, FQNEAQ (reference sequence). V was pared by 4 bases and J by 3 bases, with 6 bases of the junction left unmatched. CDR3 nucleotides: TGTGCCAGCAGCTCTCGGGACAGGTCTACAGATACGCAGTATTTT. Its translation: CASSSRDRSTDTQYF. The full variable domain, its missing parts supplied by reference TRBV7-9 and TRBJ2-3, is DTGVSQNPRHKITKRGQNVTFRCDPISEHNRLYWYRQTLGQGPEFLTYFQNEAQLEKSRLLSDRFSAERPKGSFSTLEIQRTEQGDSAMYLCASSSRDRSTDTQYFGPGTRLTVL.